These 13 T cell receptor beta chains were sequenced from one sample in a study of metastatic and nonmetastatic thyroid tumors. Thyroid surgery was performed in patients who had received no treatment beforehand. From the PCR reads, TCRdb re-called clones with MiXCR. The sample holds around 89,000 clones, just under 15% seen once. Sequencing input: blood. The receptors stem from a female donor with papillary thyroid cancer or a benign thyroid nodule (not recorded which). Some clones in this sample may be carry-over from other donors' samples.

This clone was counted only a few times. This clone may be a read error of a much larger clone one base away. The V gene is TRBV20-1, the J gene TRBJ2-2; D is tentatively TRBD1 or TRBD2 (5 bases each). The CDR3 is 12 amino acids. Germline lookup yields CDR1 DFQATT and CDR2 SNEGSKA (reference sequence). The CDR3 protein is CSARQGAGDLFF. For the CDR3, the DNA is TGCAGTGCTCGCCAGGGTGCCGGGGATCTGTTTTTT.

This clone was counted many times. The CDR3 reads CASSVDWVGEAFF. The CDR3, as DNA: TGTGCCAGCAGCGTAGATTGGGTGGGGGAAGCTTTCTTT. This chain joins TRBV9 and TRBJ1-1; the D is unclear. This CDR3 has 13 residues. The V end lost 0 bases, the J end lost 8 bases, and 11 bases lay between the germline ends. CDR1 is SGDLS, CDR2 YYNGEE, per germline.

This clone was detected many times. The chain has TRBV3-1 and TRBJ2-5; 7 bases map to TRBD2. The V gene end was trimmed by 4 bases and the J gene end by 5 bases; junction bases not matched to a gene: 4. There are 13 residues in the CDR3. CDR1 LGHDT and CDR2 YNNKEL come from the germline V gene (reference sequence). As DNA, the CDR3 is TGTGCCAGCAGCCCAGCCGGGAGGGAGACCCAGTACTTC. Encoded protein: CASSPAGRETQYF.

This clone was seen repeatedly, ten times or more. The chain combines TRBV2 with TRBJ1-4, with D possibly TRBD1 on 5 matching bases. Germline CDR1 and CDR2: SNHLY and FYNNEI. This CDR3 is built from 13 residues. Trimming pared 8 bases from V and 7 bases from J, leaving 14 bases between. This CDR3 reads CASGGGRAEKLFF. The CDR3, as DNA: TGTGCCAGCGGGGGGGGTAGAGCTGAAAAACTGTTTTTT.

The chain combines TRBV9 with TRBJ2-5; 9 bases are shared with TRBD2. The germline CDR1 and CDR2 sequences are SGDLS and YYNGEE. The CDR3 totals 17 residues. V was clipped by 4 bases and J by 2 bases; unmatched bases: 12. The chain's CDR3 is CASSHNLQAGGQETQYF. CDR3 bases: TGTGCCAGCAGCCACAACTTACAAGCGGGGGGTCAAGAGACCCAGTACTTC.

Notes on this clone: This could be a read error, since a much larger clone is one nucleotide away. The V gene is TRBV14, the J gene TRBJ2-1, with D possibly matching TRBD2 (6 bases). V lost 1 base to trimming and J lost 10 bases, with 11 bases between them. Germline CDR1 and CDR2: SGHDN and FVKESK. CDR3 length equals 13 residues. In nucleotides, the CDR3 is TGTGCCAGCAGCCAAGTGCTGGGAGGCGAGCAGTTCTTC. Residues: CASSQVLGGEQFF. The entire variable domain, with the rest obtained from reference TRBV14 and TRBJ2-1, is as follows: EAGVTQFPSHSVIEKGQTVTLRCDPISGHDNLYWYRRVMGKEIKFLLHFVKESKQDESGMPNNRFLAERTGGTYSTLKVQPAELEDSGVYFCASSQVLGGEQFFGPGTRLTVL.

This clone has at least ten counts. The V call is TRBV20-1, the J call TRBJ2-7, with 7 bases fitting TRBD2. Germline CDR1 DFQATT, CDR2 SNEGSKA (reference sequence). The junction had 11 bases not matched to a gene; V was cut back by 6 bases and J by 9 bases. CDR3 size: 12 residues. The CDR3 sequence: CSANRDYKAQYF. The CDR3 nucleotides are TGCAGTGCCAACCGGGACTACAAGGCGCAGTACTTC.

This clone was picked up many times. V gene TRBV12-3 or TRBV12-4 combines with J gene TRBJ2-1; 9 nucleotides align to TRBD1. The CDR3 length is 15 residues. Trimming at V came to 4 bases and at J to 0 bases, leaving 1 base not matched to a gene. CDR3 nucleotides: TGTGCCAGCAGTTACAGGGGGCGCTCCTACAATGAGCAGTTCTTC. Translated, it gives CASSYRGRSYNEQFF.

This clone was counted many times. The chain carries TRBV5-1 and TRBJ2-6; TRBD1 aligns across 7 bases. The CDR3 is 18 amino acids. With V trimmed by 4 bases and J by 0 bases, 10 bases remained unmatched. Per germline, CDR1 SGHRS and CDR2 YFSETQ. DNA of the CDR3: TGCGCCAGCAGCACAATGTTCCGACAGGGCTCTGGGGCCAACGTCCTGACTTTC. Encoded protein: CASSTMFRQGSGANVLTF.

This clone was counted a few times. The chain is built from TRBV3-1 and TRBJ2-5; perhaps TRBD1 as D (6 bases). Per the germline V gene, CDR1 is LGHDT and CDR2 is YNNKEL (reference sequence). This CDR3 region has 12 residues. The ends were cut back, 1 base at V and 13 bases at J, with 13 bases in the middle. The CDR3 nucleotides are TGTGCCAGCAGCCAAGGTACAGGGACGGTGTACTTC. Protein sequence: CASSQGTGTVYF.

The table lists this clone with many counts. V usage is TRBV11-2 and J usage is TRBJ2-7; perhaps TRBD1 as D (6 bases). The V gene's germline CDR1 is SGHAT and CDR2 FQNNGV. The V gene lost 4 bases and the J gene lost 0 bases, with 16 bases spanning the gap. The CDR3 is made up of 16 amino acids. The DNA of the CDR3 is TGTGCCAGCAGCTCAGGACCAGGGGCTCTCTCCTACGAGCAGTACTTC. Its translation is CASSSGPGALSYEQYF.

In this sample, this clone turned up many times. This sequence joins TRBV20-1 and TRBJ1-6; D ambiguous. Germline V CDR1 and CDR2: DFQATT, SNEGSKA (reference sequence). This CDR3 is 16 amino acids long. V dropped 0 bases and J dropped 2 bases, with 11 bases sitting between them. The DNA of the CDR3 is TGCAGTGCTAGAGATCTCGGAATACCCTATAATTCACCCCTCCACTTT. This codes for CSARDLGIPYNSPLHF.

Within the sample, this clone is large. The chain is built from TRBV6-2 or TRBV6-3 and TRBJ2-7; 8 positions agree with TRBD2. This CDR3 has 14 amino acids. The germline gives CDR1 MNHEY, CDR2 SVGEGT. Trimming cost V 6 bases and J 5 bases; bases outside gene matches: 9. CDR3 loop: CASSLGLASHEQYF. The CDR3 DNA is TGTGCCAGCAGCCTAGGACTAGCTTCCCACGAGCAGTACTTC.